Below, 17 T cell receptor beta chains from the same sample are listed, as sequenced in a study of human T cells and chemical hapten exposure. Time point given: patch test 2, 6 weeks after DPC sensitization. As for treatment: therapeutic diphenylcyclopropenone sensitization with weekly scalp DPC. Researchers extracted total RNA from unfractionated whole blood. Each CDR3 protein is one row after TCRdb ran MiXCR on the RACE reads. This sample has 40,000 or so distinct CDR3 sequences; 8.5% to 10% occur once, and the top ten carry more than 13%. The sample consisted of whole blood, taken in connection with sensitization to the hapten diphenylcyclopropenone (DPC). The receptors originated from a woman between 25 and 40 years old with alopecia areata. Some clones in this sample may be carry-over from other donors' samples.

This clonotype was counted a few times. The chain couples TRBV11-3 to TRBJ2-4; D perhaps matches TRBD2 (5 bases). This CDR3 comprises 15 residues. The V gene lost 0 bases and the J gene lost 7 bases, with 13 bases spanning the gap. Per the germline V gene, CDR1 is SGHNT and CDR2 is YENEEA. The CDR3 is CASSLDASRGNIQYF. The CDR3 DNA sequence: TGTGCCAGCAGCTTAGATGCCAGTAGAGGGAACATTCAGTACTTC.

As concerns this clonotype: One base away lies a much larger clone, so this may be a sequencing read error. The chain links TRBV24-1 to TRBJ1-2, with 8 bases aligning to TRBD1. There are 14 residues in the CDR3. Germline CDR1 KGHDR, CDR2 SFDVKD. CDR3 amino acids: CATRDRDGFYGYAF. The CDR3 DNA reads TGTGCCACCAGGGACAGGGACGGCTTCTATGGCTACGCCTTC.

V gene TRBV12-3 or TRBV12-4 combines with J gene TRBJ1-2; 9 positions agree with TRBD1. V was pared by 6 bases and J by 5 bases, with 7 bases of the junction left unmatched. The CDR3 is made up of 14 amino acids. CDR3 DNA: TGTGCCAGCAGCCTACAGGGGGCTAGGTATGGCTACACCTTC. This translates into CASSLQGARYGYTF.

The rearrangement uses TRBV19 and TRBJ2-2, with D tentatively TRBD1 (5 bases). Germline values: CDR1 LNHDA, CDR2 SQIVND (reference sequence). The CDR3 runs 13 residues. Trimming took off 8 bases at V and 1 base at J, with 8 bases between the two ends. CDR3 in amino acids: CASQGRNTGELFF. CDR3 DNA: TGTGCCAGTCAGGGCAGGAACACCGGGGAGCTGTTTTTT.

This clonotype was seen more than once but under ten times. V is TRBV12-5 and J is TRBJ2-3; 7 bases align to TRBD1. This CDR3 has 15 residues. Losses at the gene ends were 2 bases for V and 2 bases for J; bases not matched to a gene: 4. CDR1 and CDR2 from the germline V gene are LGHNT and FRNRAP. The CDR3 is CASGLRQGTTDTQYF. CDR3 DNA: TGTGCTAGTGGTTTGAGACAGGGAACCACAGATACGCAGTATTTT.

This clonotype was seen ten or more times. The rearrangement uses TRBV7-2 and TRBJ2-1; D perhaps matches TRBD1 (6 bases). The V and J ends lost 2 bases and 4 bases respectively, with 15 bases between them. Per the germline V gene, CDR1 is SGHTA and CDR2 is FQGNSA. This CDR3 comprises 16 residues. Written as DNA, the CDR3 is TGTGCCAGCAGCTTAACCGGGACAACGCTTTACAATGAGCAGTTCTTC. Translation gives CASSLTGTTLYNEQFF.

This clonotype was observed at least ten times. V usage is TRBV7-3 and J usage is TRBJ1-1, with 12 bases fitting TRBD1. Germline CDR1 reads SGHTA; CDR2 reads FQGTGA. The CDR3 extends over 17 amino acids. The ends lost 6 bases at V and 0 bases at J; junction bases unmatched: 8. The CDR3 spells CASSSGTGGHLNTEAFF. The CDR3 DNA is TGTGCCAGCAGTTCAGGGACAGGGGGCCATCTGAACACTGAAGCTTTCTTT.

This clonotype was seen at least ten times. The rearrangement uses TRBV6-2 or TRBV6-3 and TRBJ2-2, with 7 positions matching TRBD1. V shed 2 bases and J 2 bases; nucleotides not matched to a gene: 8. Germline V gene data show CDR1 as MNHEY and CDR2 as SVGEGT. The CDR3 consists of 17 residues. The CDR3 sequence: CASSYVPAGGNTGELFF. The CDR3 region has the DNA TGTGCCAGCAGTTACGTCCCGGCAGGGGGAAACACCGGGGAGCTGTTTTTT.

The sample holds many counts of this clonotype. This chain connects TRBV4-1 to TRBJ2-5, with 7 bases fitting TRBD1. CDR1 MGHRA and CDR2 YSYEKL come from the germline V gene. The CDR3 sequence is 15 residues long. V lost 1 base to trimming and J lost 2 bases; unmatched junction nucleotides: 4. CDR3 DNA: TGCGCCAGCAGCCAAGTGAGGACAGGACAAGAGACCCAGTACTTC. Its translation: CASSQVRTGQETQYF.

This clonotype was counted between two and nine times. The rearrangement links TRBV12-3 or TRBV12-4 to TRBJ2-5; possibly TRBD1 for D (5 bases). V lost 2 bases and J lost 2, with 12 bases in between. There are 15 residues in the CDR3. This CDR3 reads CASSLMIKGQETQYF. The CDR3 bases are TGTGCCAGCAGTTTAATGATTAAGGGGCAAGAGACCCAGTACTTC.

This clonotype was found a few times. The J gene is TRBJ2-7, the V gene TRBV6-2 or TRBV6-3; TRBD2 might be the D (5 bases). V was pared by 0 bases and J by 7 bases, with 10 bases between. Germline CDR1 reads MNHEY; CDR2 reads SVGEGT. The CDR3 extends over 13 amino acids. The CDR3 coding sequence is TGTGCCAGCAGTTACTCGTCACTAGAGGAGCAGTACTTC. As protein: CASSYSSLEEQYF.

This clonotype appeared many times. This rearrangement joins TRBV12-3 or TRBV12-4 to TRBJ1-5, with 7 bases fitting TRBD1. J was trimmed by 0 bases and V by 4 bases; bases with no gene match: 3. The CDR3 is made up of 15 amino acids. CDR3 protein: CASSSGQYSNQPQHF. Written as DNA, the CDR3 is TGTGCCAGCAGTTCGGGACAGTATAGCAATCAGCCCCAGCATTTT.

Remarks on this clonotype: A much larger clone lies one base from this, so it may be a read error. This rearrangement joins TRBV5-5 to TRBJ1-1; D gene uncertain. Per the germline V gene, CDR1 is SGHKS and CDR2 is YYEKEE (reference sequence). The V gene lost 3 bases and the J gene lost 3 bases, with 21 bases spanning the gap. There are 17 residues in the CDR3. CDR3 coding DNA: TGTGCCAGCAGCTCGAAAACAGAGGGAGGCATGGACACTGAAGCTTTCTTT. Translated: CASSSKTEGGMDTEAFF.

The chain links TRBV6-2 or TRBV6-3 to TRBJ2-2; D uncertain. V lost 3 bases and J lost 9, with 5 bases in between. The CDR3 runs 11 residues. Germline loops: CDR1 MNHEY, CDR2 SVGEGT. The CDR3 loop reads CASSYLRELFF. Here the CDR3 DNA reads TGTGCCAGCAGTTATCTGCGGGAGCTGTTTTTT.

This sequence joins TRBV5-1 and TRBJ2-7; D unresolved. Per the germline V gene, CDR1 is SGHRS and CDR2 is YFSETQ. V was pared by 2 bases and J by 2 bases, with 11 bases between. This CDR3 region has 14 residues. CDR3 in amino acids: CASSLREVTYEQYF. CDR3 DNA: TGCGCCAGCAGCTTAAGGGAAGTTACCTACGAGCAGTACTTC.

The chain joins TRBV29-1 to TRBJ2-7; D possibly corresponds to TRBD2 (5 bases). The CDR3 has 11 residues. V shed 4 bases and J shed 1 base, with 5 bases lying between them. The V gene's germline CDR1 is SQVTM and CDR2 ANQGSEA. This CDR3 is CSVGESYEQYF. Written as DNA, the CDR3 is TGCAGCGTTGGGGAGTCCTACGAGCAGTACTTC.

This clonotype has just a few counts. J is TRBJ2-7 and V is TRBV2; 9 bases line up with TRBD2. Germline loops: CDR1 SNHLY, CDR2 FYNNEI. Unmatched junction bases numbered 7, after V lost 7 bases and J lost 3 bases. This CDR3 is 14 amino acids long. The CDR3 DNA sequence: TGTGCCAGCACCCCGCAGCGGGGGGTCTACGAGCAGTACTTC. This sequence encodes CASTPQRGVYEQYF.